This TCR beta chain was observed in a study of T cell changes during pregnancy in multiple sclerosis. The CDR3 totals 13 residues. V was cut by 1 base and J by 5 bases, with 8 bases left in between. In germline, CDR1 is SGHTA, CDR2 FQGTGA. The data were produced by immunoSEQ multiplex PCR, yet TCRdb's version contains in-frame clones alone and is incomplete. Of about 51,000 clones in the sample, around 94% are singletons; the top ten hold around 0.6%. This sequence originates from a female donor with multiple sclerosis, enrolled in a pregnancy study. The sample here was CD4+ T cells from peripheral blood mononuclear cells, taken in the second trimester of pregnancy. The V call is TRBV7-3, the J call TRBJ2-5; D uncertain. The CDR3: CASSLMVRETQYF. In DNA form, the CDR3 reads TGTGCCAGCAGCTTAATGGTGCGGGAGACCCAGTACTTC.